The T cell receptor beta chain described here comes from a study of blood T cell repertoires in COVID-19. Study in general: The study drew acute and convalescent COVID-19 samples from the United States, Italy and Spain.

Recruits, aged roughly 18 to 90 years, lived in 20 to 30 US areas. Method: immunoSEQ multiplex PCR; TCRdb's copy keeps in-frame clones and lacks some. Of under 350,000 clones listed, around 86% are singletons. Germline CDR1 SGHRS, CDR2 YFSETQ. Trimming took 1 base from V and 1 from J, leaving 14 bases between them. CDR3 length: 16 amino acids. The TCR comes from a woman between 40 and 55 years old with acute COVID-19. The chain carries TRBV5-1 and TRBJ1-1; D is possibly TRBD1 (6 bases). The sample taken for sequencing was PBMCs or T cells enriched from blood (not recorded which). CDR3 loop: CASSLRAGTTNTEAFF. In DNA, the CDR3 is TGCGCCAGCAGCTTGCGGGCAGGGACAACGAACACTGAAGCTTTCTTT.